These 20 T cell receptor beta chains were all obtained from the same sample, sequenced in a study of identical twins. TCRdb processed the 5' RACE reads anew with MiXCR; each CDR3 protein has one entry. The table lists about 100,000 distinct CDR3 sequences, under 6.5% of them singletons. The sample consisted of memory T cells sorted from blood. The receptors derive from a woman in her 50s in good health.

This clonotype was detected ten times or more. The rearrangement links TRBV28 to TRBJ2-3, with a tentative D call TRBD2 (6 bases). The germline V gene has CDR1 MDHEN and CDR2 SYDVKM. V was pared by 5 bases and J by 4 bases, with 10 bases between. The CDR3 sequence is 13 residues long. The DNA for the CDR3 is TGTGCCAGCAGTGGGGGGACCGCAGATACGCAGTATTTT. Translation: CASSGGTADTQYF.

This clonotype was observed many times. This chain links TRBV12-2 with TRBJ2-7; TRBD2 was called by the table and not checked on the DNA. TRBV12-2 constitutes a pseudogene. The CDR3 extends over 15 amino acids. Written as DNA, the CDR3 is TGTGCAAGTCGCTTAGAGGGAGGACTAGCGGGCGAGCAGTACTTC. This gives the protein CASRLEGGLAGEQYF.

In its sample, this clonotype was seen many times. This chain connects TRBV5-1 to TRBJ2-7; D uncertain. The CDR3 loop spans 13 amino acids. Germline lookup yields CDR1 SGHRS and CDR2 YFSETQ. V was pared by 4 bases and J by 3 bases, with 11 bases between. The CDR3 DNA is TGCGCCAGCAGCCTTGGACCGTTCTACGAGCAGTACTTC. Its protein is CASSLGPFYEQYF.

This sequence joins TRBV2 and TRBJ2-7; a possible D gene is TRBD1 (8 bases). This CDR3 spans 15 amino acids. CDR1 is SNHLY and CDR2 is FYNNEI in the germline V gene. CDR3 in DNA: TGTGCCAGCGGTGAAGCGGGACAGGAAAACCCGTTCCAGTACGTC. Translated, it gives CASGEAGQENPFQYV.

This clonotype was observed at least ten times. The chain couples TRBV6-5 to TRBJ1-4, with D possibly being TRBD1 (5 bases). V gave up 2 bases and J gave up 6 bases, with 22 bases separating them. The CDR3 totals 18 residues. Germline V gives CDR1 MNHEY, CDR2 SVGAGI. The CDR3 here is CASSYARQTPGGDEKLFF. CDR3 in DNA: TGTGCCAGCAGTTACGCCAGACAGACCCCGGGGGGAGATGAAAAACTGTTTTTT.

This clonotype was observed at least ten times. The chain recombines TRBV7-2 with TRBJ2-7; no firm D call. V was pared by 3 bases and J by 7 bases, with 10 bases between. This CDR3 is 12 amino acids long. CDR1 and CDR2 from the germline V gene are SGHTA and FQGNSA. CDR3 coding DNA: TGTGCCAGCAGCTTGCCGCTCTGGGAGCAGTACTTC. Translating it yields CASSLPLWEQYF.

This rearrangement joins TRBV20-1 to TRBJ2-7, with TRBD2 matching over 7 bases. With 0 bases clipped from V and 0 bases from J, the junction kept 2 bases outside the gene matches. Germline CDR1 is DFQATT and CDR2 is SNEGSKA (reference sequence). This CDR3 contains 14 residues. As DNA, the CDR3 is TGCAGTGCTAGAGATCCTAGCGGCTCCTACGAGCAGTACTTC. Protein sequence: CSARDPSGSYEQYF.

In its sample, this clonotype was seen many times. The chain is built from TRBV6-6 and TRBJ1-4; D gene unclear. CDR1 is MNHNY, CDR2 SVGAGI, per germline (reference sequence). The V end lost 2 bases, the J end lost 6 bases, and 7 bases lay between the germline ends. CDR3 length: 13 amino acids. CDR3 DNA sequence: TGTGCCAGCAGTTACCACGGGGATGAAAAACTGTTTTTT. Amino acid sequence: CASSYHGDEKLFF.

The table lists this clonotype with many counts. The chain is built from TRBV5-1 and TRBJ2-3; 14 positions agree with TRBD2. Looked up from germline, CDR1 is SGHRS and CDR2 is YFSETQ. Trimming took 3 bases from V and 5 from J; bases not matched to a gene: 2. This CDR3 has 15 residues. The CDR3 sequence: CASSWGLAGVDTQYF. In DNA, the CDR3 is TGCGCCAGCAGCTGGGGACTAGCGGGAGTAGATACGCAGTATTTT. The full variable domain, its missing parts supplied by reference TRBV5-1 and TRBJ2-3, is KAGVTQTPRYLIKTRGQQVTLSCSPISGHRSVSWYQQTPGQGLQFLFEYFSETQRNKGNFPGRFSGRQFSNSRSEMNVSTLELGDSALYLCASSWGLAGVDTQYFGPGTRLTVL.

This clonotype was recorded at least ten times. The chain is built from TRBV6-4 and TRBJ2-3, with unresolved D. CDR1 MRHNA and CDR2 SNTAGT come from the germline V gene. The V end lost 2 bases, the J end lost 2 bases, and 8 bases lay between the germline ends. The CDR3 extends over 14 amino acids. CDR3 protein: CASSDGTSTDTQYF. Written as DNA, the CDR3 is TGTGCCAGCAGTGACGGCACCTCCACAGATACGCAGTATTTT.

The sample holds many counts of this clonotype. The CDR3 reads CASSPESEQLFF. The DNA for the CDR3 is TGTGCCAGCTCACCAGAGTCAGAACAACTGTTTTTT. The chain carries TRBV18 and TRBJ1-4; D is ambiguous. Trimming cost V 2 bases and J 12 bases, with 10 bases left between them. Per the germline V gene, CDR1 is KGHSH and CDR2 is LQKENI. This CDR3 is 12 amino acids long.

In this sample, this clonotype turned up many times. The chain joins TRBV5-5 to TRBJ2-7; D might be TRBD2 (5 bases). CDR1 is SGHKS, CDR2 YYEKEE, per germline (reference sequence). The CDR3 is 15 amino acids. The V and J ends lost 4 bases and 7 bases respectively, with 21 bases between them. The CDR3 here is CASSPPAEALREQYV. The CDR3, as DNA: TGTGCCAGCAGCCCCCCAGCGGAGGCCCTTCGAGAGCAGTACGTC.

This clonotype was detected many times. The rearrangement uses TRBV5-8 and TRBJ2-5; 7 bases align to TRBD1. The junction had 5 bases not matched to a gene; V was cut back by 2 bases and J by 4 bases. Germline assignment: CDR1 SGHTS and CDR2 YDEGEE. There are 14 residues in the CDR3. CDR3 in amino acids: CASSFRQGRETQYF. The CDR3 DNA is TGTGCCAGCAGCTTTAGACAGGGTCGAGAGACCCAGTACTTC.

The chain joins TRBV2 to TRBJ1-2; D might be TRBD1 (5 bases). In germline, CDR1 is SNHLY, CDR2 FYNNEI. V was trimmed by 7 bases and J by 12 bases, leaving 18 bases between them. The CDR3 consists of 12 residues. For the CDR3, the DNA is TGTGCCAGCAAATGGCGCCGGGACGGGGACACCTTC. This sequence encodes CASKWRRDGDTF.

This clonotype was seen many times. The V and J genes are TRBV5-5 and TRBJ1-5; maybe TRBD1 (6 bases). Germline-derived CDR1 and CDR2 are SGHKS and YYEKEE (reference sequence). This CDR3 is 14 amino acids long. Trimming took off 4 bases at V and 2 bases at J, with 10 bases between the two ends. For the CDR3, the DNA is TGTGCCAGCAGCCCTAACAGGGGCAATCAGCCCCAGCATTTT. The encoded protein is CASSPNRGNQPQHF.

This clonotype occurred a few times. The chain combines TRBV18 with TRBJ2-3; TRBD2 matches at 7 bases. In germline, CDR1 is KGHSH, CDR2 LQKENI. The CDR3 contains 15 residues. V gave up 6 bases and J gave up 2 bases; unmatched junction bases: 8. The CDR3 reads CASSQSGVPTDTQYF. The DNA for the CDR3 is TGTGCCAGCTCCCAGAGCGGGGTTCCCACAGATACGCAGTATTTT.

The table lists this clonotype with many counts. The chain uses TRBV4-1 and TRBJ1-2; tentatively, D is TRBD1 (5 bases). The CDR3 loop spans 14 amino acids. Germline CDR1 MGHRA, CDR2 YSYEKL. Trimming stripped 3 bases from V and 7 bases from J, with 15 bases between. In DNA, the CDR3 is TGCGCCAGCAGCCAGGGGACGCCGGCCGCTGGCTACACCTTC. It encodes CASSQGTPAAGYTF.

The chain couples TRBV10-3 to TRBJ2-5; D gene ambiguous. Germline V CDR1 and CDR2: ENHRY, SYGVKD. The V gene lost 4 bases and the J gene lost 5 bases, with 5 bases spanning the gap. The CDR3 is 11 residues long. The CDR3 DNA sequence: TGTGCCATCAGTGTCGATGAGACCCAGTACTTC. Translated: CAISVDETQYF.

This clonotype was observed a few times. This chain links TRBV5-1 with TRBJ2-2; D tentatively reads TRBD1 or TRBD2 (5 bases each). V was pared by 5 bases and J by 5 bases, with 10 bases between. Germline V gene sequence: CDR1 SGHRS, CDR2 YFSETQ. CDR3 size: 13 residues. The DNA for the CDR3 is TGCGCCAGCAGACCGGGGCAGACCGGGGAGCTGTTTTTT. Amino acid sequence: CASRPGQTGELFF.

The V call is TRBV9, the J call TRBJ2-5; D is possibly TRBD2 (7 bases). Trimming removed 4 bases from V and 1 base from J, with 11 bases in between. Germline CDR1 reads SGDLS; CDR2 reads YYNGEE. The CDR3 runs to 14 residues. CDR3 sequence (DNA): TGTGCCAGCAGCCCAAGGGGGGGCCAAGAGACCCAGTACTTC. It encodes CASSPRGGQETQYF. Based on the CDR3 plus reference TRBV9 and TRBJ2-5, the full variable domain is DSGVTQTPKHLITATGQRVTLRCSPRSGDLSVYWYQQSLDQGLQFLIQYYNGEERAKGNILERFSAQQFPDLHSELNLSSLELGDSALYFCASSPRGGQETQYFGPGTRLLVL.